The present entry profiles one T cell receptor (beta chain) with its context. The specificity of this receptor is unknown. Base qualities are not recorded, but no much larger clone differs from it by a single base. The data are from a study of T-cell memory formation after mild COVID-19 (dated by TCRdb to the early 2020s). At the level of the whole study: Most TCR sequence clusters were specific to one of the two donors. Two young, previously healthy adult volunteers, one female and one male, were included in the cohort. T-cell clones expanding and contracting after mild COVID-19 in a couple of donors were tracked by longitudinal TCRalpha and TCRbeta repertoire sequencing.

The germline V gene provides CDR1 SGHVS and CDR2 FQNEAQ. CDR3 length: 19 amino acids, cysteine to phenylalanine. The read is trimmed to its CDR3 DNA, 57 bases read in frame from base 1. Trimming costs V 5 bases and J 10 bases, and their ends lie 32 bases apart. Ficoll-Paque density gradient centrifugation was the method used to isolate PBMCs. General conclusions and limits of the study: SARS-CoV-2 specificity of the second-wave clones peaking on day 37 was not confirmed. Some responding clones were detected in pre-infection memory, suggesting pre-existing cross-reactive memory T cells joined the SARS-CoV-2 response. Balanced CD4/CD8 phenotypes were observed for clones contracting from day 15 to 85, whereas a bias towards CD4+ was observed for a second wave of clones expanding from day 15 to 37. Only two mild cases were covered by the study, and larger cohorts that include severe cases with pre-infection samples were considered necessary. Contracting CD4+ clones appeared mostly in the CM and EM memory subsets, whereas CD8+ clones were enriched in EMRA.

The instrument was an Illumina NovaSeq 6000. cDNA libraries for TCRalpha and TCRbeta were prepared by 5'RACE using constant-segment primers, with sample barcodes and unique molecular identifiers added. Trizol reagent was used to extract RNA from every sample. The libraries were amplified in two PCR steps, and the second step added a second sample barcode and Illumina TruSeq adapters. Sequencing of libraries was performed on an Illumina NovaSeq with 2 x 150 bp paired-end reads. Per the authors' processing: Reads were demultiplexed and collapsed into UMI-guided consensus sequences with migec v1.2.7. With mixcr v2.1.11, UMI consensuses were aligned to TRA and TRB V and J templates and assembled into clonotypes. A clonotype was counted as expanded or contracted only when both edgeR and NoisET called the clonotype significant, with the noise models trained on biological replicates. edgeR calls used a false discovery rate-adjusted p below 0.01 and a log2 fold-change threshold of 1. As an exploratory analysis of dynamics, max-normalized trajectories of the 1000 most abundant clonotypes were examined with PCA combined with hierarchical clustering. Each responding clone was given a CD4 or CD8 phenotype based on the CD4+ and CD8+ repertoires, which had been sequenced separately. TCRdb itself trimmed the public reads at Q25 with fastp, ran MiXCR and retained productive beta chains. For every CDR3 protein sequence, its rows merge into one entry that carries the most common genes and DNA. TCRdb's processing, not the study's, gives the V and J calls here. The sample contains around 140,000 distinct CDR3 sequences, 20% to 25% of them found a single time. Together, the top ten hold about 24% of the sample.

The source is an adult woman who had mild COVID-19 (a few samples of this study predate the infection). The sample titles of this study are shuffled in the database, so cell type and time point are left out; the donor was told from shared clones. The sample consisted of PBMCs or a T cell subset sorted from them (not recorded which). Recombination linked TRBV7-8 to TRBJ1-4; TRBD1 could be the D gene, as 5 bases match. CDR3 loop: CASSRLLPSGRGFGGKLFF. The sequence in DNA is TGTGCCAGCAGCCGATTGCTCCCTTCGGGTCGGGGGTTCGGGGGAAAACTGTTTTTT.